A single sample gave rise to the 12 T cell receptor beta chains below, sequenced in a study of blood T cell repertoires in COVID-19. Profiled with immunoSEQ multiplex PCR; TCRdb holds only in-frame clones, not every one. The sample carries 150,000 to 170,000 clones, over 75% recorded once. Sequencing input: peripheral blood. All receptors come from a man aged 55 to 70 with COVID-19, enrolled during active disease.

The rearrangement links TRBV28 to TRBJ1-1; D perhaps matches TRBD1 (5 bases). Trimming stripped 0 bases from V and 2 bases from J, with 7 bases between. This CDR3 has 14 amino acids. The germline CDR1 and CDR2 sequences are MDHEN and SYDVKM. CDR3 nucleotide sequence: TGTGCCAGCAGTTTATGGACAGATAACACTGAAGCTTTCTTT. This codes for CASSLWTDNTEAFF.

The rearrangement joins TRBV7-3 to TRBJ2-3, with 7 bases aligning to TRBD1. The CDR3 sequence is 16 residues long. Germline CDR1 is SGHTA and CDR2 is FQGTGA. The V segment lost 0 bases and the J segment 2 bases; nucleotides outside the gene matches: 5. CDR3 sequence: CASSLTGTANTDTQYF. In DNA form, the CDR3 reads TGTGCCAGCAGCTTAACCGGGACAGCCAACACAGATACGCAGTATTTT.

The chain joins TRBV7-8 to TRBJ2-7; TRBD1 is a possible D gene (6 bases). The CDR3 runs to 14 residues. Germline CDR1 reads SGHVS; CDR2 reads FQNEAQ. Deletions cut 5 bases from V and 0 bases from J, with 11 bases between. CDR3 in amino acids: CASSPGGSSYEQYF. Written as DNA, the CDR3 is TGTGCCAGCAGCCCTGGGGGCAGCTCCTACGAGCAGTACTTC.

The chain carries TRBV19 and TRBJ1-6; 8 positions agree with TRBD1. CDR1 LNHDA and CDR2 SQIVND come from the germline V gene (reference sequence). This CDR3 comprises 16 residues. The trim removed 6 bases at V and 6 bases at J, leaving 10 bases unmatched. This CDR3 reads CASSGTGGVPNSPLHF. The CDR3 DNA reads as TGTGCCAGTAGCGGCACAGGGGGGGTTCCTAATTCACCCCTCCACTTT.

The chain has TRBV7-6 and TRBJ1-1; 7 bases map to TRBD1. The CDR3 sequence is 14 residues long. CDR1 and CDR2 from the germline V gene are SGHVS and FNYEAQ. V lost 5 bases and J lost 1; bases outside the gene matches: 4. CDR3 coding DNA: TGTGCCAGCAGCCCTTACAGGGGGAACACTGAAGCTTTCTTT. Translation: CASSPYRGNTEAFF.

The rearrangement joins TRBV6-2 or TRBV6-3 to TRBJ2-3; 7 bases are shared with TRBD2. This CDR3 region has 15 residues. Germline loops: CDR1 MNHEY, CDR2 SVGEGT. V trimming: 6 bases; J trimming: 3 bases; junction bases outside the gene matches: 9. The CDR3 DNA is TGTGCCAGCAGCTATGGGGGGGGTGGGACAGATACGCAGTATTTT. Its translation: CASSYGGGGTDTQYF.

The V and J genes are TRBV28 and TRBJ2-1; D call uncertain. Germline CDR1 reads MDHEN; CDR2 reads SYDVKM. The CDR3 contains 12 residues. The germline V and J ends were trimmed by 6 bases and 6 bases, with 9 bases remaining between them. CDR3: CASSPYRNEQFF. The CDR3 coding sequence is TGTGCCAGCAGCCCCTATCGCAATGAGCAGTTCTTC.

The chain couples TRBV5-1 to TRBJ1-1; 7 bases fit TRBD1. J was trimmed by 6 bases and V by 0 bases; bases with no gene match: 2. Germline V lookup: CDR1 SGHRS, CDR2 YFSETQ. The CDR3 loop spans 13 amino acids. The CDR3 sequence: CASSLEGASEAFF. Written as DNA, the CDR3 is TGCGCCAGCAGCTTGGAGGGGGCTTCTGAAGCTTTCTTT.

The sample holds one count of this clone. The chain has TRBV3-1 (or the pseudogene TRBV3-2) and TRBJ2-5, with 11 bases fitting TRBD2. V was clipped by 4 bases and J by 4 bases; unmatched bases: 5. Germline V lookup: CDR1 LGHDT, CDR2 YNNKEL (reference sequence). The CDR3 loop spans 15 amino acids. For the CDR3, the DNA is TGTGCCAGCAGCCTGCGGACTAGCGGGCGAGAGACCCAGTACTTC. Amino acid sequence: CASSLRTSGRETQYF.

CDR3 sequence reads: CASSLQGAGNTGELFF. CDR3 bases: TGTGCCAGCAGTTTACAGGGGGCGGGTAACACCGGGGAGCTGTTTTTT. The rearrangement joins TRBV27 to TRBJ2-2; 8 bases agree with TRBD1. Germline V CDR1 and CDR2: MNHEY, SMNVEV (reference sequence). V shed 2 bases and J 2 bases; nucleotides not matched to a gene: 4. This CDR3 has 16 residues.

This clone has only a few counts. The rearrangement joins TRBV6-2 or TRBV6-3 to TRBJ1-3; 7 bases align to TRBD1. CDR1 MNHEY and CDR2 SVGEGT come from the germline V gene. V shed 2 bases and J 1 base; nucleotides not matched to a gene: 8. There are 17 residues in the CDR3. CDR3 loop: CASSYEMGQSSGNTIYF. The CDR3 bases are TGTGCCAGCAGTTACGAGATGGGACAGTCGTCTGGAAACACCATATATTTT.

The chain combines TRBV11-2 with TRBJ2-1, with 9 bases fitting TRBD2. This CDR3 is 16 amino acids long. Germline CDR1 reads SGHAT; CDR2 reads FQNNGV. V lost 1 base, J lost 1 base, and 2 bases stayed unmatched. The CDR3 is CASSLGLAVSYNEQFF. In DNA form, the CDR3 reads TGTGCCAGCAGCTTAGGACTAGCGGTATCCTACAATGAGCAGTTCTTC.